The 27 T cell receptor beta chains below come from one sample, sequenced in a study of blood T cell repertoires in COVID-19. Measured with immunoSEQ multiplex PCR; TCRdb has only the in-frame clones, and not every one. The sample consists of roughly 260,000 clones, 91% of them appearing once. The material sequenced was peripheral blood. The receptors were sampled from a person between 18 and 35 years old with COVID-19, enrolled during active disease.

The chain employs TRBV28 and TRBJ1-5, with 8 bases lining up with TRBD1. CDR1 and CDR2 from the germline V gene are MDHEN and SYDVKM. The CDR3 has 15 residues. After removal of 4 bases from V and 5 bases from J, the junction contained 7 bases not matched to a gene. CDR3 nucleotides: TGTGCCAGCAGTTCCGGGACAGGAGGGGATCAGCCCCAGCATTTT. This translates into CASSSGTGGDQPQHF.

The rearrangement links TRBV6-1 to TRBJ2-7, with 7 positions matching TRBD1. Germline CDR1 and CDR2: MNHNS and SASEGT. The trim removed 0 bases at V and 6 bases at J, leaving 2 bases unmatched. The CDR3 runs to 13 residues. The CDR3 region is CASSEAHRGEQYF. CDR3 nucleotide sequence: TGTGCCAGCAGTGAAGCGCACAGGGGCGAGCAGTACTTC.

The CDR3, as DNA: TGCAGCGTTGAAAGCGGGACCTCCTACGAGCAGTACTTC. Amino acids: CSVESGTSYEQYF. The chain combines TRBV29-1 with TRBJ2-7, with 7 bases matching TRBD2. The V segment lost 2 bases and the J segment 0 bases; nucleotides outside the gene matches: 1. The CDR3 runs to 13 residues. Germline V CDR1 and CDR2: SQVTM, ANQGSEA.

The gene calls are TRBV7-9 and TRBJ1-2; tentative D call: TRBD1 (5 bases). The CDR3 has 14 residues. Germline-derived CDR1 and CDR2 are SEHNR and FQNEAQ (reference sequence). Trimming pared 1 base from V and 0 bases from J, leaving 6 bases between. CDR3 protein: CASSLGGTNYGYTF. In DNA form, the CDR3 reads TGTGCCAGCAGCTTAGGGGGCACTAACTATGGCTACACCTTC.

The V and J genes are TRBV7-9 and TRBJ2-1; 7 nucleotides match TRBD2. V trimming: 5 bases; J trimming: 0 bases; junction bases outside the gene matches: 1. The CDR3 contains 14 residues. Germline V gene data show CDR1 as SEHNR and CDR2 as FQNEAQ (reference sequence). The DNA of the CDR3 is TGTGCCAGCAGCCGCGGGAGCTCCTACAATGAGCAGTTCTTC. Protein: CASSRGSSYNEQFF.

This chain uses TRBV29-1 with TRBJ2-7; a weak D match, TRBD2 (6 bases). Germline CDR1 SQVTM, CDR2 ANQGSEA. CDR3 length: 11 amino acids. The V end lost 1 base, the J end lost 8 bases, and 9 bases lay between the germline ends. The CDR3 DNA sequence: TGCAGCGTTGAAGTTGGGGGGAAGCAGTACTTC. Amino acids: CSVEVGGKQYF.

The chain carries TRBV7-6 and TRBJ2-3; 7 nucleotides agree with TRBD2. The germline gives CDR1 SGHVS, CDR2 FNYEAQ. This CDR3 has 16 residues. V dropped 2 bases and J dropped 3; count of bases not matched to a gene: 8. The CDR3 DNA reads TGTGCCAGCAGCTTACTCGCGGGAGTGGGGACAGATACGCAGTATTTT. Translation gives CASSLLAGVGTDTQYF. The whole variable domain, filled in from reference TRBV7-6 and TRBJ2-3, reads GAGVSQSPRYKVTKRGQDVALRCDPISGHVSLYWYRQALGQGPEFLTYFNYEAQQDKSGLPNDRFSAERPEGSISTLTIQRTEQRDSAMYRCASSLLAGVGTDTQYFGPGTRLTVL.

The gene calls are TRBV21-1 and TRBJ2-7; the table gives TRBD1 as D, unverified against the DNA. TRBV21-1 has pseudogene status. The CDR3 is 10 amino acids. The CDR3 region is CKGQNYEQYF. In DNA, the CDR3 is TGTAAGGGACAAAACTACGAGCAGTACTTC.

This clone was observed a single time. V and J are TRBV6-1 and TRBJ1-5; D is perhaps TRBD1 (5 bases). The CDR3 runs 14 residues. Trimming stripped 3 bases from V and 4 bases from J, with 10 bases between. Germline V gene sequence: CDR1 MNHNS, CDR2 SASEGT. The DNA of the CDR3 is TGTGCCAGCAGTGAGGGGGGGGAGAATCAGCCCCAGCATTTT. Translation: CASSEGGENQPQHF.

The chain links TRBV29-1 to TRBJ1-2; 9 nucleotides line up with TRBD1. The CDR3 is 13 amino acids. Losses at the gene ends were 5 bases for V and 3 bases for J; bases not matched to a gene: 4. The germline V gene encodes CDR1 SQVTM and CDR2 ANQGSEA. The CDR3 is CSVKQGADYGYTF. The CDR3, as DNA: TGCAGCGTTAAACAGGGGGCGGACTATGGCTACACCTTC. The variable domain in full, with the rest retrieved from reference TRBV29-1 and TRBJ1-2, is SAVISQKPSRDICQRGTSLTIQCQVDSQVTMMFWYRQQPGQSLTLIATANQGSEATYESGFVIDKFPISRPNLTFSTLTVSNMSPEDSSIYLCSVKQGADYGYTFGSGTRLTVV.

The rearrangement links TRBV9 to TRBJ2-1; 11 bases match TRBD2. The length of the CDR3 is 16 residues. Germline V gene lookup returns CDR1 SGDLS and CDR2 YYNGEE. The V and J ends lost 1 base and 9 bases, in that order; junction bases with no gene match: 9. The CDR3 spells CASSVTIAGGPGEQFF. The CDR3 coding sequence is TGTGCCAGCAGCGTAACAATAGCGGGAGGGCCAGGTGAGCAGTTCTTC.

The rearrangement links TRBV24-1 to TRBJ2-7; TRBD2 aligns across 11 bases. V lost 4 bases to trimming and J lost 3 bases; unmatched junction nucleotides: 7. Looked up from germline, CDR1 is KGHDR and CDR2 is SFDVKD. The CDR3 is 16 amino acids. CDR3 coding DNA: TGTGCCACCAGTGACCGCGCCGGGACTAGCGGCTACGAGCAGTACTTC. Translating gives CATSDRAGTSGYEQYF.

This rearrangement joins TRBV6-1 to TRBJ1-5; TRBD1 matches 8 bases. This CDR3 is 14 amino acids long. With 0 bases clipped from V and 6 bases from J, the junction kept 1 base outside the gene matches. Germline V lookup: CDR1 MNHNS, CDR2 SASEGT. DNA for the CDR3: TGTGCCAGCAGTGAAGCGACAGGGGTTCAGCCCCAGCATTTT. It codes for CASSEATGVQPQHF.

The rearrangement joins TRBV19 to TRBJ2-7; D might be TRBD1 (5 bases). The length of the CDR3 is 14 residues. Germline V CDR1 and CDR2: LNHDA, SQIVND (reference sequence). Trimming took 1 base from V and 2 from J, leaving 9 bases between them. CDR3 region: CASSIGGLTYEQYF. The CDR3 nucleotides are TGTGCCAGTAGTATAGGGGGCCTAACCTACGAGCAGTACTTC.

With respect to this clone: This sample also contains other DNA sequences that code for the same CDR3. The chain combines TRBV25-1 with TRBJ2-7; 10 nucleotides match TRBD1. The CDR3 runs 15 residues. The V segment lost 5 bases and the J segment 5 bases; nucleotides outside the gene matches: 9. CDR1 is MGHDK, CDR2 SYGVNS, per germline. In DNA form, the CDR3 reads TGTGCCAGCAGTACCAAGACAGGGGGCTGGGACGAGCAGTACTTC. Its protein is CASSTKTGGWDEQYF.

This rearrangement joins TRBV5-6 to TRBJ1-3; a possible D gene is TRBD1 (5 bases). Trimming took 2 bases from V and 0 from J, leaving 9 bases between them. From germline, CDR1 is SGHDT and CDR2 YYEEEE. This CDR3 comprises 15 residues. The CDR3 DNA reads TGTGCCAGCAGCTTACAGGAATACTCTGGAAACACCATATATTTT. Encoded protein: CASSLQEYSGNTIYF.

The chain combines TRBV29-1 with TRBJ2-1, with 7 nucleotides matching TRBD1. The CDR3 covers 10 residues. Germline trimming cut 6 bases from V and 7 bases from J; bases unmatched to any gene: 0. CDR1 is SQVTM and CDR2 is ANQGSEA in the germline V gene. The CDR3 DNA reads as TGCAGCGTACAGGGGAATGAGCAGTTCTTC. Protein product: CSVQGNEQFF.

This clone has just one count. The gene calls are TRBV10-2 and TRBJ2-3; a possible D gene is TRBD2 (6 bases). There are 16 residues in the CDR3. V dropped 3 bases and J dropped 4 bases, with 17 bases sitting between them. Germline lookup yields CDR1 WSHSY and CDR2 SAAADI. CDR3 region: CASSDGGEPQADTQYF. For the CDR3, the DNA is TGCGCCAGCAGTGACGGGGGAGAACCCCAGGCAGATACGCAGTATTTT.

This rearrangement joins TRBV6-6 to TRBJ1-2, with 9 bases identical to TRBD1. V lost 0 bases and J lost 6; bases outside the gene matches: 8. Per germline, CDR1 MNHNY and CDR2 SVGAGI (reference sequence). The CDR3 totals 16 residues. CDR3 sequence (DNA): TGTGCCAGCAGTTACTCGACCCCCACAGGGGGCAATGGCTACACCTTC. This encodes CASSYSTPTGGNGYTF.

The chain links TRBV5-5 to TRBJ2-1, with 7 bases that match TRBD1. CDR1 is SGHKS and CDR2 is YYEKEE in the germline V gene (reference sequence). V shed 0 bases and J 9 bases; nucleotides not matched to a gene: 6. There are 14 residues in the CDR3. The CDR3 nucleotides read TGTGCCAGCAGCTTGGGATCAGGGGGATTTGAGCAGTTCTTC. Its protein product is CASSLGSGGFEQFF.

Only a few counts were recorded for this clone. J is TRBJ1-1 and V is TRBV27, with D maybe TRBD1 (5 bases). Trimming removed 2 bases at V and 7 bases at J, with 5 bases between. Germline V CDR1 and CDR2: MNHEY, SMNVEV (reference sequence). The CDR3 extends over 11 amino acids. The CDR3 DNA reads as TGTGCCAGCAGTTTAGGACATGAAGCTTTCTTT. Amino acids: CASSLGHEAFF.

The chain links TRBV3-1 (or the pseudogene TRBV3-2) to TRBJ2-3; no definite D call. Germline CDR1 and CDR2: LGHDT and YNNKEL (reference sequence). Trimming took off 2 bases at V and 2 bases at J, with 8 bases between the two ends. The CDR3 has 14 amino acids. The CDR3 DNA reads as TGTGCCAGCAGCCAACGCGTCAACACAGATACGCAGTATTTT. This sequence encodes CASSQRVNTDTQYF.

A word on this clone: Within the sample, other DNA sequences also encode this same CDR3. The chain employs TRBV27 and TRBJ2-7, with D uncertain. This CDR3 is 13 amino acids long. CDR1 is MNHEY, CDR2 SMNVEV, per germline (reference sequence). The germline V and J ends were trimmed by 2 bases and 3 bases, with 8 bases remaining between them. The CDR3 nucleotides read TGTGCCAGCAGTTTAGGCACCAGCTACGAGCAGTACTTC. As protein: CASSLGTSYEQYF.

The chain links TRBV7-2 to TRBJ2-7; D remains ambiguous. Germline lookup yields CDR1 SGHTA and CDR2 FQGNSA. The CDR3 consists of 14 residues. V was pared by 5 bases and J by 3 bases, with 14 bases between. CDR3 loop: CASSGDARIYEQYF. CDR3 coding DNA: TGTGCCAGCAGCGGAGATGCTAGAATCTACGAGCAGTACTTC.

The genes are TRBV27 and TRBJ2-2; D is ambiguous. The CDR3 loop spans 15 amino acids. Germline values: CDR1 MNHEY, CDR2 SMNVEV (reference sequence). V dropped 5 bases and J dropped 0 bases, with 10 bases sitting between them. The CDR3 loop is CASSNIPTNTGELFF. The CDR3 DNA follows: TGTGCCAGCAGTAATATTCCTACGAACACCGGGGAGCTGTTTTTT.

The rearrangement joins TRBV28 to TRBJ2-3, with D maybe TRBD1 (5 bases). Germline V CDR1 and CDR2: MDHEN, SYDVKM. Trimming removed 6 bases from V and 1 base from J, with 11 bases in between. This CDR3 region has 14 residues. The CDR3 DNA reads TGTGCCAGCAGGGGGCAGTGGGGCACAGATACGCAGTATTTT. Encoded protein: CASRGQWGTDTQYF.

V gene TRBV29-1 combines with J gene TRBJ2-7; 10 bases align to TRBD1. CDR1 SQVTM and CDR2 ANQGSEA come from the germline V gene. CDR3 length: 11 amino acids. V dropped 7 bases and J dropped 7; count of bases not matched to a gene: 4. The CDR3 DNA follows: TGCAGCGGCGGGACAGGGGAAGAGCAGTACTTC. It specifies CSGGTGEEQYF.